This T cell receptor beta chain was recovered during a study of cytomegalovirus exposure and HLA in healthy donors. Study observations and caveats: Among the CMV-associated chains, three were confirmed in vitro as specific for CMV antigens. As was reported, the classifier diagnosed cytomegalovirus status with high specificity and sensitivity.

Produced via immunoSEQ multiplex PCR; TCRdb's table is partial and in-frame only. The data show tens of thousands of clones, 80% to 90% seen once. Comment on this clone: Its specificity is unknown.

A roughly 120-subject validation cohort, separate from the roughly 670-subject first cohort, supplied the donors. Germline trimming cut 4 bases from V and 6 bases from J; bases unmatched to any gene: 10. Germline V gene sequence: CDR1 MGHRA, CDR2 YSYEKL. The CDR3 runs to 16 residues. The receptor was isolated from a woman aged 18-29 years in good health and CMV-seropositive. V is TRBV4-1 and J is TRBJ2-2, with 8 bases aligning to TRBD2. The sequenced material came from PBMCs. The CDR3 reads CASSLTSGREAGELFF. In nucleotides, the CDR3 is TGCGCCAGCAGCCTGACGTCAGGGCGGGAGGCCGGGGAGCTGTTTTTT.